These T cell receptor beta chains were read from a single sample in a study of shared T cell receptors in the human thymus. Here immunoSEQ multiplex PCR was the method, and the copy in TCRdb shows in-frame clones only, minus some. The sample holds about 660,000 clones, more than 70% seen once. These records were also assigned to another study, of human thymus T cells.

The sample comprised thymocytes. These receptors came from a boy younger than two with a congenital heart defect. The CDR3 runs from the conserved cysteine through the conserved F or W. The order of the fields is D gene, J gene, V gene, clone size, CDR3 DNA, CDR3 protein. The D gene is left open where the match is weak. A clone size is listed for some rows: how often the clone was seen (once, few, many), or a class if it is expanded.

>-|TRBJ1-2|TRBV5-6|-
TGTGCCAGCAGCTTGGTGACAGAGACTTATGGCTACACCTTC
CASSLVTETYGYTF
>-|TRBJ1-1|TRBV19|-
TGTGCCAGTGGGGAGGCAAATGAAGCTTTCTTT
CASGEANEAFF
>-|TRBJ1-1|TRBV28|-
TGTGCCAGCAGTTTACGTAGCACTGAAGCTTTCTTT
CASSLRSTEAFF
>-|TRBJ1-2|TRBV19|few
TGTGCCACGCAGGGAAGAATCTATGGCTACACCTTC
CATQGRIYGYTF
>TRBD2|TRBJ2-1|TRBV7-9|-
TGTGCCAGCAACACCGACGGGACTAGCGGGAGGGCCGGTTACAATGAGCAGTTCTTC
CASNTDGTSGRAGYNEQFF
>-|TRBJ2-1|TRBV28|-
TGTGCCAGCACCCCCAGCGGCATCTCCTACAATGAGCAGTTCTTC
CASTPSGISYNEQFF
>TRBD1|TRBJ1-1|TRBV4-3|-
TGCGCCAGCAGCCAGACAGGGGAGAACACTGAAGCTTTCTTT
CASSQTGENTEAFF
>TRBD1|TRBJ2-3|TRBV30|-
TGTGCCTGGGGACGACGACAGGGCCCAGATACGCAGTATTTT
CAWGRRQGPDTQYF
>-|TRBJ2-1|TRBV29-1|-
TGCAGCGCCACCCCCCCTGACACGCACAATGAGCAGTTCTTC
CSATPPDTHNEQFF
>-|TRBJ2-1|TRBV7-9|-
TGTGCCAGCAGCTTAGGCCCGCAGGGGTACCACAATGAGCAGTTCTTC
CASSLGPQGYHNEQFF
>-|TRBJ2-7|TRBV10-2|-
TGCGCCAGCAGTGGCCCAAGGCCGCTATTGGAGCCCCCGAACGAGCAGTACTTC
CASSGPRPLLEPPNEQYF
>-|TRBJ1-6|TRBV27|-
TGTGCCAGCAGTCATGACAGACTGAATTCACCCCTCCACTTT
CASSHDRLNSPLHF
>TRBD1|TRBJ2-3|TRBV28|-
TGTGCCAGCAGTGTCCCGGGACAGGGGTATTACACAGATACGCAGTATTTT
CASSVPGQGYYTDTQYF
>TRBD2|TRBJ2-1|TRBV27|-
TGTGCCAGCACCCTCCTAGCGGGGGGTCTCAATGAGCAGTTCTTC
CASTLLAGGLNEQFF
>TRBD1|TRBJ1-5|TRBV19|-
TGTGCCAGTAGTATACCGGGACAGGGTGGTCAGCCCCAGCATTTT
CASSIPGQGGQPQHF
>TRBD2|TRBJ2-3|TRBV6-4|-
TGTGCCAGCAGTGACTCCACTAGCGGGGTCGGGGTGGATACGCAGTATTTT
CASSDSTSGVGVDTQYF